This T cell receptor beta chain was documented in a study of identical twins. After template switching added a universal primer site, the resulting cDNA carried unique molecular identifiers. TCRdb passed the 5' RACE reads through MiXCR, listing each CDR3 protein once. The sample yields more than 400,000 distinct CDR3 sequences, nearly 15% seen once. Everyone who gave samples was a healthy Caucasian. For this clonotype: As yet, its antigen is unknown.

General study points: Memory repertoires lacked the insertion deficit that abundant cord blood beta clonotypes showed.

The same sample was also studied in work on yellow fever vaccine responses in identical twins.

This TCR was recovered from a woman aged 18-35 years in good health. The specimen sequenced was CD4+ T cells sorted from blood.

The CDR3 DNA follows: TGTGCCAGCAGTCCCCACGGGGAGCTGTTTTTT. Amino acids: CASSPHGELFF. The rearrangement uses TRBV28 and TRBJ2-2; D remains ambiguous. Looked up from germline, CDR1 is MDHEN and CDR2 is SYDVKM. Trimming left V 5 bases short and J 7 bases short, with 5 bases between. This CDR3 region has 11 residues.